This T cell receptor (beta chain) was profiled in a study of blood T cell repertoires in COVID-19. The V end lost 2 bases, the J end lost 6 bases, and 20 bases lay between the germline ends. Germline CDR1 reads SGHDN; CDR2 reads FVKESK. The CDR3 loop spans 16 amino acids. How the authors handled the data: Quantification of nucleated cells was approximated via reference gene primer amplification. Produced via immunoSEQ multiplex PCR; TCRdb's table is partial and in-frame only. V and J calls and clone size are copied from that table; D and trimming were computed from the DNA. The sample has roughly 76,000 clones; roughly 79% are singletons.

This sequence joins TRBV14 and TRBJ2-7; D may be TRBD2 (8 bases). This TCR derives from an older man with acute or convalescent COVID-19. The sample was peripheral blood. CDR3: CASSQPGGGWRGEQYF. The CDR3 DNA follows: TGTGCCAGCAGCCAACCGGGAGGGGGCTGGAGAGGCGAGCAGTACTTC.